The entry that follows covers one TCR beta chain sequence. These data belong to a study of T cell changes during pregnancy in multiple sclerosis. Trimming took 1 base from V and 1 from J, leaving 10 bases between them. Germline lookup yields CDR1 MNHNS and CDR2 SASEGT. This CDR3 has 16 amino acids. TCRdb keeps only in-frame clones here, not all; method: immunoSEQ multiplex PCR. The repertoire holds some 54,000 clones, around 93% seen once, with under 2% in the top ten. This chain links TRBV6-1 with TRBJ2-2, with D hard to call. This clonotype originated in a female donor with multiple sclerosis, enrolled in a pregnancy study. The sequenced sample was peripheral blood, obtained after pregnancy. CDR3 amino acids: CASSEGVVGNTGELFF. The CDR3 DNA is TGTGCCAGCAGTGAAGGTGTGGTCGGGAACACCGGGGAGCTGTTTTTT.